The T cell receptor beta chain described here comes from a study of blood T cells in healthy people across ages. Primers used in a second PCR of roughly 7 to 11 cycles were a sample-barcoded 5' primer and a J-beta primer mix. Paired-end reads containing CDR3 totaled no fewer than 2.5 million for each sample. TCRdb reprocessed the 5' RACE reads via MiXCR and lists one record per CDR3 protein. Seen here are about 1.1 million distinct CDR3 sequences, 30% to 40% observed once, and the top ten hold under 15%. Study-wide results and caveats: Estimated diversity that came from one million T cells was considered an underestimate. The study could not conclusively compare naive and antigen-experienced cells, given its unsorted PBMCs.

For this clonotype: Antigen unknown.

Germline CDR1 reads LGHNA; CDR2 reads YNFKEQ. V shed 0 bases and J shed 0 bases, with 12 bases lying between them. CDR3 length: 17 residues. This clonotype originated in a man younger than 35 in good health. The chain recombines TRBV4-2 with TRBJ2-1; D is uncertain. The sample was blood. Written as DNA, the CDR3 is TGTGCCAGCAGCCAAGATTTCTCCTCTAGCTCCTACAATGAGCAGTTCTTC. Protein product: CASSQDFSSSSYNEQFF.